This TCR beta chain was sequenced in a study of T-cell memory formation after mild COVID-19 (dated by TCRdb to the early 2020s). At the level of the whole study: TCR sequence clusters from the two donors were largely donor specific. In two donors, T-cell clones that expanded and contracted after mild COVID-19 were followed by sequencing TCRalpha and TCRbeta repertoires longitudinally. Two young, previously healthy adult volunteers, one female and one male, were included in the cohort. Study-wide conclusions, independent of this receptor: Contracting CD4+ clones were located mainly in the CM and EM memory subsets, whereas CD8+ clones were found to be enriched in EMRA. The detection of some responding clones in pre-infection memory suggests that pre-existing cross-reactive memory T cells joined the SARS-CoV-2 response. From day 15 to 85, contracting clones showed balanced CD4/CD8 phenotypes, whereas a second wave of clones that expanded from day 15 to 37 leaned towards CD4+. Only a couple of mild cases were covered in the study, and larger cohorts including severe cases with pre-infection samples were considered necessary. SARS-CoV-2 specificity of the second-wave clones peaking on day 37 was not confirmed.

Ficoll-Paque density gradient centrifugation was the method used to isolate PBMCs. This sample was sequenced with an Illumina NovaSeq 6000. TCRalpha and TCRbeta cDNA libraries were built by 5'RACE with constant-segment primers, adding sample barcodes and unique molecular identifiers. Trizol reagent was used to extract RNA from every sample. The libraries were amplified in two PCR steps, and the second step added a second sample barcode and Illumina TruSeq adapters. Sequencing of libraries was performed on an Illumina NovaSeq with 2 x 150 bp paired-end reads. On the study's bioinformatics: With migec v1.2.7, reads were demultiplexed and then collapsed into UMI-guided consensus sequences. Using mixcr v2.1.11, UMI consensuses were aligned to TRA and TRB V and J templates and then assembled into clonotypes. Clonotypes were classified as expanded or contracted when called significant by both edgeR and NoisET, with noise models trained on biological replicates. For edgeR calls, the thresholds were a false discovery rate-adjusted p below 0.01 and a log2 fold-change of 1. PCA with hierarchical clustering of max-normalized trajectories of the 1000 most abundant clonotypes was used as exploratory dynamics analysis. Each responding clone was given a CD4 or CD8 phenotype based on the CD4+ and CD8+ repertoires, which had been sequenced separately. TCRdb itself trimmed the public reads at Q25 with fastp, ran MiXCR and retained productive beta chains. CDR3 protein duplicates are merged, each entry listing the most common genes and DNA. Here the V and J calls rest on TCRdb's processing, not on the authors' analysis. Here the sample has about 130,000 distinct CDR3 sequences; roughly 6% occur a single time. The top ten clonotypes cover 2.2% of the sample.

This clonotype has just one count. What antigen it recognizes has not been identified. Qualities for individual bases were not recorded, and no much larger clone is one base off. Single-read evidence is weak. Sequencing was performed on PBMCs or a T cell subset sorted from them (not recorded which). The origin of this receptor is an adult woman who had mild COVID-19 (a few samples of this study predate the infection). The sample titles of this study are shuffled in the database, so cell type and time point are left out; the donor was told from shared clones.

The CDR3: CASSLASGTWAGELFF. In nucleotides, the sequence is TGTGCCAGCAGCCTGGCGTCGGGAACGTGGGCCGGGGAGCTGTTTTTT. The V gene is TRBV5-4 and the J gene is TRBJ2-2, and TRBD2 may be the D gene, going by 5 matching bases. The CDR3 runs 16 amino acids, cysteine and phenylalanine included. CDR3 DNA is the only sequence kept; it has 48 bases, read in frame from the first base. From a lookup of the germline V gene (reference sequence), CDR1 and CDR2 are SGHNT and YYREEE. V gives up 4 bases and J gives up 6 bases, and the segment between their germline ends measures 19 bases.